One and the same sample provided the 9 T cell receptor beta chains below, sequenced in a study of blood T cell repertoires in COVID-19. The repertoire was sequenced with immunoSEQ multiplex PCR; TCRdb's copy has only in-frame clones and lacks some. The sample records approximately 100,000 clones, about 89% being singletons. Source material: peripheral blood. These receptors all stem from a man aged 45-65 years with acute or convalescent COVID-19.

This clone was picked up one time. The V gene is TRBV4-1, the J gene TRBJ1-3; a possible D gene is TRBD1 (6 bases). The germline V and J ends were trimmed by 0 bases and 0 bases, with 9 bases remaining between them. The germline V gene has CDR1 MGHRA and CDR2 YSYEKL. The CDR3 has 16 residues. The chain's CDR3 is CASSQDQGLSGNTIYF. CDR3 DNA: TGCGCCAGCAGCCAAGATCAGGGGCTCTCTGGAAACACCATATATTTT.

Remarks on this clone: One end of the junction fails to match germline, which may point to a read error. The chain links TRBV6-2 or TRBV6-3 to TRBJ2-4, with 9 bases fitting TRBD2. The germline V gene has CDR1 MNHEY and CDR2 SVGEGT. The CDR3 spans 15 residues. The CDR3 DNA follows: TGTGCCAGCAGCGAACCGGGACTAGCCACAAACATTCAGTACTTC. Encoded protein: CASSEPGLATNIQYF.

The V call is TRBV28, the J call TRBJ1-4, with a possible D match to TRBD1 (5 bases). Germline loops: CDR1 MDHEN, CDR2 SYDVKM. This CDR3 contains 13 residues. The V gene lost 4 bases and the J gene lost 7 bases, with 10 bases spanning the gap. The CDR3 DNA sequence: TGTGCCAGCAGTTCTCAGGGTATTGAAAAACTGTTTTTT. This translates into CASSSQGIEKLFF.

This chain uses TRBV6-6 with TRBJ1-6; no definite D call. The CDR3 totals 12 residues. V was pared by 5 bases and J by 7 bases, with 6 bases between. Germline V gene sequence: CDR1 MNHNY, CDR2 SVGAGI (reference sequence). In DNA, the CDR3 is TGTGCCAGCAGTCAGGAGAATTCACCCCTCCACTTT. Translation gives CASSQENSPLHF.

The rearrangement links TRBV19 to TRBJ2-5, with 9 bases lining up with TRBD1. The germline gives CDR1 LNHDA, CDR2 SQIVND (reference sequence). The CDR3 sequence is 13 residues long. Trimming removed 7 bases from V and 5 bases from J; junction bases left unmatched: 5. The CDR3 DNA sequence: TGTGCCAGTAACAGGGGGCGGCGGGAGACCCAGTACTTC. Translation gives CASNRGRRETQYF.

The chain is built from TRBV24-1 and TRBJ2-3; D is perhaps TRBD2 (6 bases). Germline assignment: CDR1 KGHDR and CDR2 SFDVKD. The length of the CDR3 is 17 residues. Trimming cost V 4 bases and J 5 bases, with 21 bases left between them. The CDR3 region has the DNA TGTGCCACCAGTGACCCCAAAGGTGGAGGGGCGGGAGATACGCAGTATTTT. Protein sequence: CATSDPKGGGAGDTQYF.

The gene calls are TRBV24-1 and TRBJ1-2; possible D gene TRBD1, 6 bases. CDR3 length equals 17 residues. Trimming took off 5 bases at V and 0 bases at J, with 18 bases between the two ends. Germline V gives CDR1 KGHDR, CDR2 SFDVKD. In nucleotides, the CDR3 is TGTGCCACCAGTGCCCTGACAGGAAAGAACGCTAACTATGGCTACACCTTC. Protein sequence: CATSALTGKNANYGYTF.

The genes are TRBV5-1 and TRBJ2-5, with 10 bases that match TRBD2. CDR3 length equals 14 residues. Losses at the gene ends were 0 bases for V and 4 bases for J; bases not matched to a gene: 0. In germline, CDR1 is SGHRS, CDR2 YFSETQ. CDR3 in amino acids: CASSLGLAGETQYF. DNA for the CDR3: TGCGCCAGCAGCTTGGGACTAGCGGGAGAGACCCAGTACTTC.

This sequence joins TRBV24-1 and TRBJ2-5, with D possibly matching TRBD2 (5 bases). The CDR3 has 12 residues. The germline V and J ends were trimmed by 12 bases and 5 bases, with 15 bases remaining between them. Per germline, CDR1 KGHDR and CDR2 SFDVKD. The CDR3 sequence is CAFREGSETQYF. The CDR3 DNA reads TGTGCCTTCCGGGAAGGGTCGGAGACCCAGTACTTC.